Listed below are T cell receptor beta chains from one sample, sequenced in a study of blood T cell repertoires in COVID-19. Produced via immunoSEQ multiplex PCR; TCRdb's table is partial and in-frame only. The sample has 110,000 to 150,000 clones, under 90% seen once. Specimen: peripheral blood. The receptors here all came from a human donor in a cohort sampled during active COVID-19. Both conserved end residues are part of each CDR3. D genes are given only for firm matches. Not every row has a clone size; where given, it reads once, few, many or a size class.

CDR3aa	CDR3nt	len	d_gene	abundance	v_gene	j_gene
CASSSPPGQGLTEAFF	TGTGCCAGCAGCTCCCCACCGGGACAGGGACTTACTGAAGCTTTCTTT	16	TRBD1	.	TRBV7-9	TRBJ1-1
CATSRDKFSAYEQYF	TGTGCCACCAGCAGAGATAAGTTTTCGGCCTACGAGCAGTACTTC	15	.	.	TRBV15	TRBJ2-7
CASSQPGLGAETQYF	TGCGCCAGCAGCCAACCGGGACTCGGGGCGGAGACCCAGTACTTC	15	.	.	TRBV5-1	TRBJ2-5
CASSRTGGLGELFF	TGTGCCAGCAGCCGGACAGGGGGTCTCGGGGAGCTGTTTTTT	14	TRBD1	.	TRBV6-5	TRBJ2-2
CASSQSARLALF	TGTGCCAGCAGCCAAAGCGCTCGACTAGCCCTCTTC	12	TRBD2	.	TRBV2	TRBJ2-1
CASRVGQGEGETQYF	TGTGCCAGTAGGGTCGGACAGGGGGAAGGAGAGACCCAGTACTTC	15	TRBD1	.	TRBV19	TRBJ2-5
CASSLESPGFGTGELFF	TGTGCCAGCAGCTTAGAGTCCCCAGGCTTCGGTACTGGGGAGCTGTTTTTT	17	.	.	TRBV7-2	TRBJ2-2
CASSLTHTGQPQHF	TGTGCCAGCAGCTTAACCCATACAGGACAGCCCCAGCATTTT	14	.	.	TRBV11-2	TRBJ1-5
CASSPGGADTEAFF	TGTGCCAGCAGCCCGGGGGGCGCTGACACTGAAGCTTTCTTT	14	.	.	TRBV11-3	TRBJ1-1
CASSQGRRTGSSYNSPLHF	TGTGCCAGCAGCCAAGGTCGTAGGACGGGGAGCTCCTATAATTCACCCCTCCACTTT	19	.	once	TRBV3-1/TRBV3-2	TRBJ1-6
CASSLGTGGTYGYTF	TGTGCCAGCAGCTTAGGGACAGGGGGTACCTATGGCTACACCTTC	15	TRBD1	.	TRBV7-8	TRBJ1-2
CASSPSDRSSYGYTF	TGTGCCAGCAGTCCGTCGGACAGATCCTCCTATGGCTACACCTTC	15	.	.	TRBV28	TRBJ1-2
CASSGGSSGTGPYEQYF	TGCGCCAGCAGCGGTGGCAGTAGCGGGACAGGGCCCTACGAGCAGTACTTC	17	.	.	TRBV5-1	TRBJ2-7
CAIGRGGSYNEQFF	TGTGCCATTGGGCGGGGGGGTTCCTACAATGAGCAGTTCTTC	14	TRBD2	few	TRBV10-3	TRBJ2-1
CASSPRTDSPLHF	TGTGCCAGCAGCCCCAGGACAGATTCACCCCTCCACTTT	13	.	.	TRBV7-9	TRBJ1-6
CSASQTGLSNQPQHF	TGCAGTGCTAGTCAGACAGGGCTAAGCAATCAGCCCCAGCATTTT	15	TRBD1	.	TRBV20-1	TRBJ1-5
CASKRTPLAKNIQYF	TGTGCCAGCAAACGGACTCCGCTAGCCAAAAACATTCAGTACTTC	15	.	.	TRBV6-4	TRBJ2-4
CASTPPDRPNTEAFF	TGTGCCAGCACCCCCCCGGACAGACCGAACACTGAAGCTTTCTTT	15	.	.	TRBV28	TRBJ1-1
CASSQRTPSGGPQLAKNIQYF	TGTGCCAGCAGCCAACGGACCCCTAGCGGGGGGCCCCAATTAGCCAAAAACATTCAGTACTTC	21	TRBD2	.	TRBV3-1/TRBV3-2	TRBJ2-4
CASADRGYEQYF	TGTGCCAGTGCTGACAGGGGGTACGAGCAGTACTTC	12	TRBD1	.	TRBV6-6	TRBJ2-7
CASRAGNAGELFF	TGTGCCAGTAGAGCAGGGAACGCCGGGGAGCTGTTTTTT	13	.	.	TRBV19	TRBJ2-2
CASSLAEVGEQYF	TGTGCCAGCAGCTTAGCGGAGGTGGGCGAGCAGTACTTC	13	.	.	TRBV7-9	TRBJ2-7
CASSVGLGQGAGNTIYF	TGTGCCAGCAGTGTCGGGTTGGGACAGGGAGCTGGAAACACCATATATTTT	17	TRBD1	.	TRBV2	TRBJ1-3
CASSQEAGVVDTQYF	TGTGCCAGCAGCCAAGAAGCGGGGGTCGTGGATACGCAGTATTTT	15	TRBD2	few	TRBV4-2	TRBJ2-3
CASISRENTEAFF	TGTGCCAGTATCTCGAGAGAGAACACTGAAGCTTTCTTT	13	.	.	TRBV19	TRBJ1-1
CASSFVRTGWSMGEKLFF	TGTGCCAGCAGTTTTGTCCGTACAGGGTGGAGTATGGGTGAAAAACTGTTTTTT	18	.	.	TRBV28	TRBJ1-4
CSASSFRGREAFF	TGCAGTGCTAGTTCATTCAGGGGGAGGGAAGCTTTCTTT	13	TRBD1	.	TRBV20-1	TRBJ1-1
CASSQTGGAWYEQYF	TGTGCCAGCAGCCAAACAGGGGGCGCTTGGTACGAGCAGTACTTC	15	TRBD1	.	TRBV11-2	TRBJ2-7
CASSPSSERGGRYF	TGTGCCAGCAGTCCCTCCTCGGAGCGGGGGGGTAGGTACTTC	14	TRBD2	.	TRBV6-1	TRBJ2-5
CASRGRANEQYF	TGCGCCAGCAGGGGCAGGGCCAACGAGCAGTACTTC	12	.	.	TRBV10-1	TRBJ2-7
CASRLAGGRNYEQYF	TGTGCCAGCAGATTAGCGGGGGGCAGGAACTACGAGCAGTACTTC	15	TRBD2	.	TRBV6-5	TRBJ2-7
CAWSPSRGTEAFF	TGTGCCTGGAGCCCATCCCGGGGCACTGAAGCTTTCTTT	13	.	.	TRBV30	TRBJ1-1
CASYWSLAGVDTQYF	TGTGCCAGCTACTGGTCTCTAGCGGGGGTAGATACGCAGTATTTT	15	TRBD2	.	TRBV19	TRBJ2-3
CASSLRGMSTDTQYF	TGTGCCAGCAGCTTACGGGGGATGAGTACAGATACGCAGTATTTT	15	.	.	TRBV5-6	TRBJ2-3
CASSLVGRGLTEAFF	TGTGCCAGCAGCTTGGTAGGCCGGGGACTCACTGAAGCTTTCTTT	15	.	.	TRBV5-4	TRBJ1-1
CASILDSPHSGANVLTF	TGTGCCAGCATCCTGGACAGCCCGCACTCTGGGGCCAACGTCCTGACTTTC	17	.	.	TRBV7-9	TRBJ2-6
CASSLGATSWAFF	TGTGCCAGCAGCTTGGGGGCGACTTCCTGGGCTTTCTTT	13	.	.	TRBV11-2	TRBJ1-1
CASSLDRTGTQYF	TGTGCCAGCAGCTTAGACAGGACGGGGACCCAGTACTTC	13	.	.	TRBV5-6	TRBJ2-5
CASSPIVGQEYNEQFF	TGTGCCAGCAGCCCAATCGTGGGACAGGAGTACAATGAGCAGTTCTTC	16	TRBD1	.	TRBV7-3	TRBJ2-1
CASRSSGVNTEAFF	TGTGCCAGCAGGTCGTCGGGGGTTAACACTGAAGCTTTCTTT	14	.	.	TRBV27	TRBJ1-1
CATPTSGVYEQFF	TGTGCCACTCCGACTAGCGGGGTTTATGAGCAGTTCTTC	13	TRBD2	.	TRBV10-3	TRBJ2-1
CASSSGTGGLSGNTIYF	TGCGCCAGCAGCTCCGGGACAGGGGGACTCTCTGGAAACACCATATATTTT	17	TRBD1	.	TRBV5-1	TRBJ1-3
CASSGTSAPMVETQYF	TGTGCCAGCTCCGGGACTAGCGCCCCAATGGTGGAGACCCAGTACTTC	16	TRBD2	.	TRBV6-4	TRBJ2-5
CASRPTLSSEQFF	TGTGCCAGCAGACCGACTTTAAGCAGTGAGCAGTTCTTC	13	.	few	TRBV5-6	TRBJ2-1
CASSWQTGRVELFF	TGTGCCAGCAGTTGGCAAACAGGGCGGGTGGAGCTGTTTTTT	14	.	.	TRBV6-2/TRBV6-3	TRBJ2-2
CASSELAGGRETQYF	TGTGCCAGCAGCGAACTAGCGGGGGGGCGGGAGACCCAGTACTTC	15	TRBD2	.	TRBV7-3	TRBJ2-5
CALLAERIRVLARNIQYF	TGTGCCTTGCTGGCAGAGAGGATTAGGGTGCTAGCGAGGAACATTCAGTACTTC	18	.	.	TRBV27	TRBJ2-4
CASSAMAGQGGNTIYF	TGTGCCAGCAGCGCGATGGCCGGACAGGGGGGAAACACCATATATTTT	16	TRBD1	few	TRBV7-8	TRBJ1-3
CASSRIQGATKDTEAFF	TGTGCCAGCAGCCGCATACAGGGGGCTACGAAGGACACTGAAGCTTTCTTT	17	TRBD1	.	TRBV7-9	TRBJ1-1